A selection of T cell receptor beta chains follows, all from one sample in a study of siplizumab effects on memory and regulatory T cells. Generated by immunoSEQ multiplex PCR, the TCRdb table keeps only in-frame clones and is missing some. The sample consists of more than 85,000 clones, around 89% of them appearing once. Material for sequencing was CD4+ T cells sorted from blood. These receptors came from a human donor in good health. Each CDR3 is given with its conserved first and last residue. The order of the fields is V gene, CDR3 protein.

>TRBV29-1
CSVEAGAKNIQYF
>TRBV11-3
CASSSGGQGVLETQYF
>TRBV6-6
CASRKNPGQEETQYF
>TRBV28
CASRLISGGDTQYF
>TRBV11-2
CASSLVVWQGPSEQYF
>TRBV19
CASKGGRDRGRETQYF
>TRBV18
CASSTDRAETQYF
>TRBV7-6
CASSDRDRSYEQYF
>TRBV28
CASSYRQNKNIQYF
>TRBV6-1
CASSLTSPITDTQYF
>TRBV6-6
CASSPGQGTNEKLFF
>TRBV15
CATSRKDRLSYNEQFF
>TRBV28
CASIKGRGGSYEQYF